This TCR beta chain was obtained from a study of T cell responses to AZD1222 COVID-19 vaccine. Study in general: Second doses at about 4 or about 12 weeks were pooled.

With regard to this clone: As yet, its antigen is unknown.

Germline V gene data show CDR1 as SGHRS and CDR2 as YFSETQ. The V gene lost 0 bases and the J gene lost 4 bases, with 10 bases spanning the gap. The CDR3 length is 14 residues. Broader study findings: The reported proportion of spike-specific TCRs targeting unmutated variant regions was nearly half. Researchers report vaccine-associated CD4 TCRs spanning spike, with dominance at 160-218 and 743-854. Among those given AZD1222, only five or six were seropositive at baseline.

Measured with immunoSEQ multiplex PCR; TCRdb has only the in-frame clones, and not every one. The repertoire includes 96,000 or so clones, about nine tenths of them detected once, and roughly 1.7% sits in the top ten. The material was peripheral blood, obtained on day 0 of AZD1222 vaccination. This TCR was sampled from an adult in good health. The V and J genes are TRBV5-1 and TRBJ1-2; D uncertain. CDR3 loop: CASSLGRAGYGYTF. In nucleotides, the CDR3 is TGCGCCAGCAGCTTGGGTAGGGCCGGCTATGGCTACACCTTC.